What follows is one T cell receptor beta chain and its context. Germline V lookup: CDR1 DFQATT, CDR2 SNEGSKA (reference sequence). The CDR3 is 12 amino acids. Trimming removed 3 bases from V and 5 bases from J, with 7 bases in between. The data derive from a study of blood T cell repertoires in COVID-19. Study-wide context: Acute-phase and convalescent COVID-19 samples originated in the United States, Italy and Spain. The analysed material was cDNA or gDNA that came from T cells, B-cell-depleted T cells, or PBMCs.

As processed by the authors: Reference gene primers were amplified, and this amplification served to estimate nucleated cell counts. Sequencing used immunoSEQ multiplex PCR; TCRdb keeps in-frame clones, though not all of them. V and J calls and clone size are copied from that table; D and trimming were computed from the DNA. The table has roughly 310,000 clones, 88% seen once. The chain couples TRBV20-1 to TRBJ1-4; a weak D match, TRBD1 (6 bases). Sequenced sample: peripheral blood. The TCR originated in a woman between 50 and 59 years old with active or convalescent COVID-19. CDR3 residues: CSASGQNEKLFF. The DNA for the CDR3 is TGCAGTGCTAGTGGACAGAATGAAAAACTGTTTTTT.